Below, 5 T cell receptor beta chains from the same sample are listed, as sequenced in a study of T cells in tuberculosis. Libraries were prepared by immunoSEQ multiplex PCR; TCRdb keeps only in-frame clonotypes and omits some of them. The sample has some 28,000 clones; about 90% are singletons. The sample comprised PBMCs. Receptor source: a donor between 10 and 35 years old with latent tuberculosis or without tuberculosis infection.

The rearrangement links TRBV5-1 to TRBJ1-3; no definite D call. Germline CDR1 reads SGHRS; CDR2 reads YFSETQ. There are 14 residues in the CDR3. Trimming removed 0 bases at V and 4 bases at J, with 8 bases between. The CDR3 nucleotides are TGCGCCAGCAGCTTGGGGAGTGACGGAAACACCATATATTTT. It translates to CASSLGSDGNTIYF. Combining the CDR3 with reference TRBV5-1 and TRBJ1-3 gives the whole variable domain KAGVTQTPRYLIKTRGQQVTLSCSPISGHRSVSWYQQTPGQGLQFLFEYFSETQRNKGNFPGRFSGRQFSNSRSEMNVSTLELGDSALYLCASSLGSDGNTIYFGEGSWLTVV.

This clone was detected once. This chain joins TRBV6-1 and TRBJ2-5, with 10 nucleotides matching TRBD1. J gave up 5 bases and V 6 bases, and 6 bases lay outside the gene matches. Germline CDR1 and CDR2: MNHNS and SASEGT. The CDR3 runs to 14 residues. The CDR3 DNA reads as TGTGCCAGCAGGGGACAGGGGTCGAGGGAGACCCAGTACTTC. Its protein is CASRGQGSRETQYF.

This clone was recorded a few times. The gene calls are TRBV7-8 and TRBJ2-7, with a weak D call TRBD1 (5 bases). This CDR3 comprises 13 residues. Trimming removed 4 bases from V and 5 bases from J, with 12 bases in between. The germline CDR1 and CDR2 sequences are SGHVS and FQNEAQ. The CDR3 is CASSYLRGDEQYF. The CDR3 DNA reads TGTGCCAGCAGCTACCTAAGGGGCGACGAGCAGTACTTC.

CDR3 residues: CASRRDRVSNQPQHF. The DNA for the CDR3 is TGTGCCAGCAGACGGGACAGGGTGAGCAATCAGCCCCAGCATTTT. The chain joins TRBV6-5 to TRBJ1-5; 9 bases agree with TRBD1. Germline CDR1 reads MNHEY; CDR2 reads SVGAGI. This CDR3 comprises 15 residues. The ends lost 6 bases at V and 1 base at J; junction bases unmatched: 4.

The chain recombines TRBV10-3 with TRBJ1-1; 10 positions agree with TRBD1. Germline values: CDR1 ENHRY, CDR2 SYGVKD. The CDR3 has 15 amino acids. V was clipped by 6 bases and J by 3 bases; unmatched bases: 7. CDR3 in DNA: TGTGCCATCAGGCCCGACAGGGGGCTAGACACTGAAGCTTTCTTT. This sequence encodes CAIRPDRGLDTEAFF.